One sample yielded the 7 T cell receptor beta chains listed below, sequenced in a study of identical twins. Each CDR3 protein gets one entry after TCRdb re-called the 5' RACE reads with MiXCR. The data show 460,000 or so distinct CDR3 sequences, approximately 14% seen once. The sample was also reused in another study, on yellow fever vaccine responses in identical twins.

The sample consisted of CD4+ T cells sorted from blood. Every receptor here comes from a woman between 18 and 29 years old in good health.

The genes are TRBV29-1 and TRBJ2-1; TRBD2 agrees at 10 bases. The CDR3 has 14 residues. V lost 3 bases, J lost 4 bases, and 3 bases stayed unmatched. CDR1 SQVTM and CDR2 ANQGSEA come from the germline V gene. The CDR3, as DNA: TGCAGCGTTGAGGGGACTAGCGCTTACAATGAGCAGTTCTTC. Translating gives CSVEGTSAYNEQFF.

The chain joins TRBV20-1 to TRBJ2-1, with 13 bases lining up with TRBD2. Germline-derived CDR1 and CDR2 are DFQATT and SNEGSKA (reference sequence). This CDR3 spans 14 amino acids. Trimming cost V 5 bases and J 15 bases; bases outside gene matches: 13. The CDR3 region is CSAPLELAGGILFF. As DNA, the CDR3 is TGCAGTGCTCCCCTTGAACTAGCGGGAGGGATTCTGTTCTTC.

The CDR3 nucleotides are TGTGCCAGCAGCTTAGATGGACAGACTTACACTGAAGCTTTCTTT. Amino acids: CASSLDGQTYTEAFF. The V gene is TRBV11-2, the J gene TRBJ1-1, with TRBD1 as a possible D gene (6 bases). Germline loops: CDR1 SGHAT, CDR2 FQNNGV. The CDR3 runs to 15 residues. V lost 0 bases and J lost 3, with 11 bases in between.

This clonotype was seen at least ten times. This chain connects TRBV20-1 to TRBJ2-5; tentatively, D is TRBD1 (6 bases). The CDR3 has 13 amino acids. V dropped 3 bases and J dropped 8 bases, with 16 bases sitting between them. Germline assignment: CDR1 DFQATT and CDR2 SNEGSKA (reference sequence). The CDR3 region is CSASPGQRETQYF. Written as DNA, the CDR3 is TGCAGTGCTAGTCCCGGACAGAGGGAAACCCAGTACTTC.

V usage is TRBV7-8 and J usage is TRBJ2-5; 10 bases agree with TRBD2. Unmatched junction bases numbered 10, after V lost 1 base and J lost 5 bases. This CDR3 contains 17 residues. Per the germline V gene, CDR1 is SGHVS and CDR2 is FQNEAQ. The CDR3 here is CASSLEGAAGGWETQYF. The CDR3 DNA follows: TGTGCCAGCAGCTTAGAGGGGGCAGCGGGGGGGTGGGAGACCCAGTACTTC.

This sequence joins TRBV18 and TRBJ2-7; D is unresolved. The germline V and J ends were trimmed by 0 bases and 5 bases, with 11 bases remaining between them. From germline, CDR1 is KGHSH and CDR2 LQKENI. The CDR3 has 14 residues. The CDR3 DNA follows: TGTGCCAGCTCACCACCATCTGGGTTCCACGAGCAGTACTTC. Amino acid sequence: CASSPPSGFHEQYF.

Written as DNA, the CDR3 is TGTGCCAGCAGTCCTCCCGAGCCTAGGACGGACACTGAAGCTTTCTTT. This translates into CASSPPEPRTDTEAFF. The rearrangement links TRBV6-1 to TRBJ1-1; D gene ambiguous. The CDR3 consists of 16 residues. Germline CDR1 MNHNS, CDR2 SASEGT. Trimming cost V 5 bases and J 3 bases, with 19 bases left between them.